The source of this TCR beta chain is a study of blood T cell repertoires in COVID-19. The wider study: Sources were T cells, B-cell-depleted T cells, or PBMCs; the material itself was cDNA or gDNA.

The assay was immunoSEQ multiplex PCR, and TCRdb's table has in-frame clones only and misses some. This table holds approximately 100,000 clones, around 85% found once. V was clipped by 5 bases and J by 0 bases, with 13 bases between them. This CDR3 has 15 residues. Germline V gene lookup returns CDR1 LNHDA and CDR2 SQIVND (reference sequence). What was sequenced was PBMCs or T cells enriched from blood (not recorded which). The receptor was derived from a woman aged 45 to 65 who had recovered from COVID-19. The chain joins TRBV19 to TRBJ1-1; tentatively, D is TRBD1 (6 bases). CDR3 bases: TGTGCCAGTAGTGGACGACAGGCGGTGAACACTGAAGCTTTCTTT. It encodes CASSGRQAVNTEAFF.